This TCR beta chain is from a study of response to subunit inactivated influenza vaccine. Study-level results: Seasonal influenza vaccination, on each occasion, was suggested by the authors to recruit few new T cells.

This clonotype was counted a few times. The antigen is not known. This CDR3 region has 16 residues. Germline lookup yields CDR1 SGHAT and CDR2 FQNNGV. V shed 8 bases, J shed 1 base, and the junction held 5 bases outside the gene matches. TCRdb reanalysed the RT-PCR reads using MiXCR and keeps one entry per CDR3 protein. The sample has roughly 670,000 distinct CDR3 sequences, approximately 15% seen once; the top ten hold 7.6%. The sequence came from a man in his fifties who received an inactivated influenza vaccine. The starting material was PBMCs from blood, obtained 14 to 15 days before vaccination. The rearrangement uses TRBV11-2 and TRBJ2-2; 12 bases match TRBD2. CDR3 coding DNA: TGTGCCAGCTCCAAGGGACTAGCGGGGAACACCGGGGAGCTGTTTTTT. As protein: CASSKGLAGNTGELFF.